A single sample is the source of the 16 T cell receptor beta chains below, sequenced in a study of blood T cell repertoires in COVID-19. This table comes from immunoSEQ multiplex PCR, and its TCRdb copy is limited to in-frame clones, with some not included. Altogether over 200,000 clones are present, approximately 85% being singletons, with the ten largest covering around 2%. Sequences were obtained from PBMCs or T cells enriched from blood (not recorded which). These receptors were obtained from a woman aged 50 to 60 who had recovered from COVID-19.

This chain joins TRBV28 and TRBJ1-1; 12 nucleotides line up with TRBD1. Germline trimming cut 6 bases from V and 10 bases from J; bases unmatched to any gene: 9. The germline CDR1 and CDR2 sequences are MDHEN and SYDVKM. The CDR3 sequence is 14 residues long. Here the CDR3 reads CASSTGTGGAGAFF. CDR3 DNA sequence: TGTGCCAGCAGCACCGGGACAGGGGGCGCTGGAGCTTTCTTT.

This sequence joins TRBV9 and TRBJ1-5; TRBD1 matches at 8 bases. CDR1 and CDR2 (germline): SGDLS, YYNGEE. V shed 7 bases and J 5 bases; nucleotides not matched to a gene: 2. This CDR3 is 12 amino acids long. The CDR3 DNA reads TGTGCCAGCGGACAGGGTTATCAGCCCCAGCATTTT. Translating it yields CASGQGYQPQHF.

The chain joins TRBV27 to TRBJ1-1; D is ambiguous. Germline CDR1 is MNHEY and CDR2 is SMNVEV (reference sequence). CDR3 length equals 12 residues. Trimming took off 3 bases at V and 8 bases at J, with 10 bases between the two ends. The CDR3 nucleotides read TGTGCCAGCAGTTTTGACGGAGGGGAAGCTTTCTTT. Translated, it gives CASSFDGGEAFF.

This chain joins TRBV11-2 and TRBJ2-1; TRBD2 matches at 7 bases. The length of the CDR3 is 16 residues. V shed 4 bases, J shed 4 bases, and the junction held 10 bases outside the gene matches. Germline CDR1 reads SGHAT; CDR2 reads FQNNGV. The CDR3 sequence is CASSWGGAGTYNEQFF. CDR3 DNA sequence: TGTGCCAGCAGCTGGGGGGGAGCGGGTACTTACAATGAGCAGTTCTTC.

V is TRBV18 and J is TRBJ2-2; TRBD2 aligns across 9 bases. CDR3 size: 15 residues. Trimming cost V 2 bases and J 2 bases; bases outside gene matches: 0. Germline V gives CDR1 KGHSH, CDR2 LQKENI. The CDR3 region has the DNA TGTGCCAGCTCACCAGGGACTAGCAACACCGGGGAGCTGTTTTTT. Translation gives CASSPGTSNTGELFF.

J is TRBJ2-2 and V is TRBV11-2; the D gene is possibly TRBD2 (7 bases). The CDR3 consists of 17 residues. Germline loops: CDR1 SGHAT, CDR2 FQNNGV. Trimming pared 1 base from V and 4 bases from J, leaving 16 bases between. The CDR3 DNA reads TGTGCCAGCAGCTTAGGTCCCGGGGGGCGCAGCACCGGGGAGCTGTTTTTT. Its translation is CASSLGPGGRSTGELFF.

CDR3 loop: CASSPSLGYEQYF. For the CDR3, the DNA is TGTGCCAGCAGTCCCTCCCTCGGCTACGAGCAGTACTTC. This sequence joins TRBV28 and TRBJ2-7; D unresolved. Germline V CDR1 and CDR2: MDHEN, SYDVKM. CDR3 length: 13 residues. The V end lost 5 bases, the J end lost 3 bases, and 11 bases lay between the germline ends.

The gene calls are TRBV5-4 and TRBJ2-3; D might be TRBD2 (6 bases). The CDR3 has 15 residues. Germline CDR1 and CDR2: SGHNT and YYREEE (reference sequence). The germline V and J ends were trimmed by 2 bases and 3 bases, with 13 bases remaining between them. The CDR3 protein is CASSLGGKGTDTQYF. CDR3 sequence (DNA): TGTGCCAGCAGCTTAGGAGGGAAAGGAACAGATACGCAGTATTTT. Together with reference TRBV5-4 and TRBJ2-3, the CDR3 gives the full variable domain: ETGVTQSPTHLIKTRGQQVTLRCSSQSGHNTVSWYQQALGQGPQFIFQYYREEENGRGNFPPRFSGLQFPNYSSELNVNALELDDSALYLCASSLGGKGTDTQYFGPGTRLTVL.

The CDR3 bases are TGCGCCAGCAGCAAGACAGGGGACCCTAATGAAAAACTGTTTTTT. This gives the protein CASSKTGDPNEKLFF. This sequence joins TRBV5-1 and TRBJ1-4, with 8 bases that match TRBD1. Germline loops: CDR1 SGHRS, CDR2 YFSETQ. The CDR3 runs to 15 residues. V trimming: 4 bases; J trimming: 3 bases; junction bases outside the gene matches: 5.

The chain carries TRBV23-1 and TRBJ2-2; TRBD2 matches at 7 bases. TRBV23-1 is an ORF, and what it does is uncertain. The CDR3 contains 17 residues. Trimming took 0 bases from V and 0 from J; bases not matched to a gene: 4. The CDR3 here is CASSQSFGLANTGELFF. As DNA, the CDR3 is TGCGCCAGCAGTCAATCGTTCGGACTAGCGAACACCGGGGAGCTGTTTTTT.

V is TRBV25-1 and J is TRBJ1-1, with 8 bases identical to TRBD1. After removal of 4 bases from V and 4 bases from J, the junction contained 8 bases not matched to a gene. This CDR3 is 15 amino acids long. CDR1 MGHDK and CDR2 SYGVNS come from the germline V gene. CDR3 loop: CASSARQGRRTEAFF. In DNA, the CDR3 is TGTGCCAGCAGTGCAAGACAGGGGCGCCGCACTGAAGCTTTCTTT.

The rearrangement links TRBV18 to TRBJ1-1, with 7 bases matching TRBD1. Losses at the gene ends were 8 bases for V and 2 bases for J; bases not matched to a gene: 11. The CDR3 is 15 amino acids. Per the germline V gene, CDR1 is KGHSH and CDR2 is LQKENI. CDR3 sequence reads: CASKDGGQFNTEAFF. Written as DNA, the CDR3 is TGTGCCAGCAAGGACGGGGGACAGTTCAACACTGAAGCTTTCTTT.

The J gene is TRBJ2-2, the V gene TRBV19, with TRBD2 matching over 12 bases. In germline, CDR1 is LNHDA, CDR2 SQIVND (reference sequence). Trimming cost V 6 bases and J 2 bases; bases outside gene matches: 7. This CDR3 is 17 amino acids long. CDR3 sequence reads: CASRSGGLAGNTGELFF. The CDR3 DNA reads as TGTGCCAGTAGATCCGGGGGACTAGCGGGTAACACCGGGGAGCTGTTTTTT.

The table lists this clone with a count of one. The rearrangement joins TRBV5-4 to TRBJ2-5; the match to TRBD1 covers 8 bases. The CDR3 extends over 17 amino acids. The J segment lost 1 base and the V segment lost 3 bases, leaving 11 bases of the junction unmatched. Germline V lookup: CDR1 SGHNT, CDR2 YYREEE (reference sequence). The CDR3 loop reads CASSSQAGTGLQETQYF. In nucleotides, the CDR3 is TGTGCCAGCAGCTCACAAGCCGGGACAGGCCTCCAAGAGACCCAGTACTTC.

This chain connects TRBV27 to TRBJ2-1, with 9 positions matching TRBD2. The CDR3 consists of 15 residues. The V and J ends lost 5 bases and 5 bases, in that order; junction bases with no gene match: 7. Germline V gives CDR1 MNHEY, CDR2 SMNVEV (reference sequence). The chain's CDR3 is CASSPLAGPHNEQFF. CDR3 nucleotides: TGTGCCAGCAGTCCTCTAGCGGGACCCCACAATGAGCAGTTCTTC.

The CDR3 loop reads CASSGLAEIYEQYF. CDR3 coding DNA: TGTGCCAGCAGTGGACTAGCGGAAATTTACGAGCAGTACTTC. The rearrangement uses TRBV25-1 and TRBJ2-7, with 9 bases identical to TRBD2. Trimming at V came to 4 bases and at J to 4 bases, leaving 5 bases not matched to a gene. Germline values: CDR1 MGHDK, CDR2 SYGVNS. This CDR3 contains 14 residues.